The rows below give T cell receptor beta chains drawn from one sample of a study of T cells in localized non-small cell lung cancer. The protocol was immunoSEQ multiplex PCR, while the TCRdb copy is restricted to in-frame clones and leaves out a portion. In the table there are 90,000 to 100,000 clones, roughly 93% of which are singletons. The source material was PBMCs, sampled before any cancer treatment. These receptors were taken from a woman aged 35 to 75 with stage II squamous cell lung carcinoma. Both conserved end residues are part of each CDR3. Fields, in order: J gene, D gene, clone size, V gene, CDR3 protein, CDR3 DNA. The D gene is left open where the match is weak. Only some rows state a clone size, as once, few, many or a class for expanded clones.

j_gene: TRBJ1-4; d_gene: TRBD1; abundance: NA; v_gene: TRBV27; CDR3aa: CASSSGTGVATNEKLFF; CDR3nt: TGTGCCAGCAGTTCCGGGACAGGAGTTGCAACTAATGAAAAACTGTTTTTT
j_gene: TRBJ1-2; d_gene: TRBD1; abundance: NA; v_gene: TRBV7-2; CDR3aa: CASSLSPRAGGTYGYTF; CDR3nt: TGTGCCAGCAGCTTAAGTCCTCGGGCAGGGGGGACCTATGGCTATACCTTC
j_gene: TRBJ2-7; d_gene: NA; abundance: NA; v_gene: TRBV2; CDR3aa: CASSEAGTHAYEQYF; CDR3nt: TGTGCCAGCAGTGAAGCGGGGACACACGCCTACGAGCAGTACTTC
j_gene: TRBJ2-7; d_gene: NA; abundance: NA; v_gene: TRBV7-9; CDR3aa: CASSSGSREQYF; CDR3nt: TGTGCCAGCAGCTCAGGGTCGCGCGAGCAGTACTTC
j_gene: TRBJ2-7; d_gene: NA; abundance: NA; v_gene: TRBV28; CDR3aa: CASSPTDSYEQYF; CDR3nt: TGTGCCAGCAGTCCGACGGATTCCTACGAGCAGTACTTC
j_gene: TRBJ2-5; d_gene: NA; abundance: once; v_gene: TRBV4-2; CDR3aa: CASSQEGEGETQYF; CDR3nt: TGTGCCAGCAGCCAAGAAGGAGAGGGGGAGACCCAGTACTTC
j_gene: TRBJ1-1; d_gene: NA; abundance: few; v_gene: TRBV7-2; CDR3aa: CASSLGHGHMNTEAFF; CDR3nt: TGTGCCAGCAGCTTAGGGCACGGGCACATGAACACTGAAGCTTTCTTT
j_gene: TRBJ1-4; d_gene: NA; abundance: NA; v_gene: TRBV5-5; CDR3aa: CASSLVPSPSNEKLFF; CDR3nt: TGTGCCAGCAGCTTGGTCCCCTCACCATCAAATGAAAAACTGTTTTTT
j_gene: TRBJ2-3; d_gene: NA; abundance: NA; v_gene: TRBV6-5; CDR3aa: CASTNIVMDTQYF; CDR3nt: TGTGCCAGCACCAATATAGTAATGGATACGCAGTATTTT
j_gene: TRBJ1-5; d_gene: TRBD1; abundance: NA; v_gene: TRBV19; CDR3aa: CASSVTGANQPQHF; CDR3nt: TGTGCCAGTAGTGTCACAGGGGCGAATCAGCCCCAGCATTTT
j_gene: TRBJ2-3; d_gene: TRBD1; abundance: NA; v_gene: TRBV5-6; CDR3aa: CASSQGQGSTDTQYF; CDR3nt: TGTGCCAGCAGCCAAGGACAGGGGAGCACAGATACGCAGTATTTT
j_gene: TRBJ1-2; d_gene: NA; abundance: NA; v_gene: TRBV6-1; CDR3aa: CASSEEVSSKGYTF; CDR3nt: TGTGCCAGCAGTGAAGAAGTTTCGTCGAAGGGCTACACCTTC
j_gene: TRBJ1-2; d_gene: TRBD1; abundance: NA; v_gene: TRBV28; CDR3aa: CASGVTGDAYGYTF; CDR3nt: TGTGCCAGCGGAGTGACAGGGGATGCCTATGGCTACACCTTC
j_gene: TRBJ2-7; d_gene: TRBD2; abundance: NA; v_gene: TRBV27; CDR3aa: CASSLSASGGPEQYF; CDR3nt: TGTGCCAGCAGTTTATCGGCTAGCGGGGGGCCGGAGCAGTACTTC
j_gene: TRBJ2-1; d_gene: TRBD1; abundance: NA; v_gene: TRBV19; CDR3aa: CASSIDRAYNEQFF; CDR3nt: TGTGCCAGTAGTATCGACAGGGCCTACAATGAGCAGTTCTTC
j_gene: TRBJ1-1; d_gene: NA; abundance: NA; v_gene: TRBV28; CDR3aa: CASSLRAGNTEAFF; CDR3nt: TGTGCCAGCAGTTTAAGGGCTGGGAACACTGAAGCTTTCTTT
j_gene: TRBJ1-2; d_gene: TRBD1; abundance: NA; v_gene: TRBV28; CDR3aa: CASSFLRGPVRGYTF; CDR3nt: TGTGCCAGCAGTTTCTTAAGGGGGCCGGTGAGGGGCTACACCTTC
j_gene: TRBJ2-5; d_gene: TRBD2; abundance: NA; v_gene: TRBV5-1; CDR3aa: CASSRQGLGAETQYF; CDR3nt: TGCGCCAGCAGCCGCCAGGGACTAGGGGCAGAGACCCAGTACTTC
j_gene: TRBJ1-5; d_gene: NA; abundance: NA; v_gene: TRBV7-9; CDR3aa: CASSGRGQLNQPQHF; CDR3nt: TGTGCCAGCAGCGGCAGGGGTCAGCTTAATCAGCCCCAGCATTTT
j_gene: TRBJ1-1; d_gene: NA; abundance: NA; v_gene: TRBV25-1; CDR3aa: CASSEGWRKAFF; CDR3nt: TGTGCCAGCAGTGAAGGGTGGAGGAAAGCTTTCTTT
j_gene: TRBJ1-2; d_gene: TRBD1; abundance: NA; v_gene: TRBV27; CDR3aa: CASSLLDRGLGGYTF; CDR3nt: TGTGCCAGCAGTTTGCTGGACAGGGGGCTTGGGGGCTACACCTTC
j_gene: TRBJ2-1; d_gene: NA; abundance: NA; v_gene: TRBV10-1; CDR3aa: CASSDPRSGTSDEQFF; CDR3nt: TGCGCCAGCAGTGACCCACGAAGCGGGACAAGCGATGAGCAGTTCTTC
j_gene: TRBJ1-1; d_gene: NA; abundance: NA; v_gene: TRBV6-1; CDR3aa: CASSEGGGWGTEAFF; CDR3nt: TGTGCCAGCAGTGAAGGGGGGGGTTGGGGCACTGAAGCTTTCTTT
j_gene: TRBJ1-2; d_gene: TRBD1; abundance: NA; v_gene: TRBV29-1; CDR3aa: CSGYLQGANYGYTF; CDR3nt: TGCAGCGGCTACTTACAGGGGGCTAACTATGGCTACACCTTC
j_gene: TRBJ1-2; d_gene: NA; abundance: NA; v_gene: TRBV11-2; CDR3aa: CASSLKGDEDGYTF; CDR3nt: TGTGCCAGCAGCCTTAAAGGGGATGAGGATGGCTACACCTTC
j_gene: TRBJ1-4; d_gene: NA; abundance: NA; v_gene: TRBV6-1; CDR3aa: CASSDPVYGLNEKLFF; CDR3nt: TGTGCCAGCAGTGACCCCGTGTATGGCTTAAATGAAAAACTGTTTTTT
j_gene: TRBJ2-1; d_gene: NA; abundance: NA; v_gene: TRBV30; CDR3aa: CAFQPQGSGYNEQFF; CDR3nt: TGTGCCTTTCAACCCCAGGGGAGTGGCTACAATGAGCAGTTCTTC
j_gene: TRBJ2-1; d_gene: TRBD2; abundance: NA; v_gene: TRBV10-2; CDR3aa: CASRGFASGTSYNEQFF; CDR3nt: TGCGCCAGCAGGGGTTTTGCTAGCGGGACTTCCTACAATGAGCAGTTCTTC
j_gene: TRBJ2-7; d_gene: TRBD1; abundance: NA; v_gene: TRBV11-1; CDR3aa: CASSSLRQGAYEQYF; CDR3nt: TGTGCCAGCAGCTCCTTGCGACAGGGGGCCTACGAGCAGTACTTC
j_gene: TRBJ2-1; d_gene: NA; abundance: NA; v_gene: TRBV7-7; CDR3aa: CASSLVGLESYNEQFF; CDR3nt: TGTGCCAGCAGCTTAGTCGGACTGGAGAGTTACAATGAGCAGTTCTTC
j_gene: TRBJ2-3; d_gene: NA; abundance: NA; v_gene: TRBV15; CDR3aa: CATWAPSTDTQYF; CDR3nt: TGTGCCACCTGGGCGCCGAGCACAGATACGCAGTATTTT
j_gene: TRBJ2-2; d_gene: TRBD1; abundance: NA; v_gene: TRBV27; CDR3aa: CASRWTGTNTGELFF; CDR3nt: TGTGCCAGCAGGTGGACAGGGACGAACACCGGGGAGCTGTTTTTT
j_gene: TRBJ1-1; d_gene: TRBD1; abundance: NA; v_gene: TRBV28; CDR3aa: CASSPDRAVMEAFF; CDR3nt: TGTGCCAGCAGTCCGGACAGGGCCGTTATGGAAGCTTTCTTT
j_gene: TRBJ2-7; d_gene: TRBD1; abundance: few; v_gene: TRBV4-1; CDR3aa: CASSRDRGMREQYF; CDR3nt: TGCGCCAGCAGTCGGGACAGGGGGATGCGTGAGCAGTACTTC
j_gene: TRBJ1-1; d_gene: NA; abundance: NA; v_gene: TRBV7-9; CDR3aa: CASSPGRERGTEAFF; CDR3nt: TGTGCCAGCAGCCCCGGCCGGGAGCGGGGCACTGAAGCTTTCTTT
j_gene: TRBJ2-5; d_gene: TRBD2; abundance: NA; v_gene: TRBV5-5; CDR3aa: CASSQGLAGAETQYF; CDR3nt: TGTGCCAGCAGCCAGGGACTAGCGGGAGCAGAGACCCAGTACTTC
j_gene: TRBJ1-2; d_gene: TRBD1; abundance: NA; v_gene: TRBV28; CDR3aa: CASSLGLNRGGYTF; CDR3nt: TGTGCCAGCAGTTTGGGCCTTAACAGGGGGGGCTACACCTTC
j_gene: TRBJ2-7; d_gene: NA; abundance: NA; v_gene: TRBV5-1; CDR3aa: CASSSAGLPREQYF; CDR3nt: TGCGCCAGCAGCTCTGCAGGGCTTCCGCGCGAGCAGTACTTC
j_gene: TRBJ1-5; d_gene: TRBD1; abundance: NA; v_gene: TRBV11-2; CDR3aa: CASSLAGGSNQPQHF; CDR3nt: TGTGCCAGCAGCTTAGCAGGGGGGAGCAATCAGCCCCAGCATTTT
j_gene: TRBJ1-1; d_gene: NA; abundance: few; v_gene: TRBV10-3; CDR3aa: CAISRTADTEAFF; CDR3nt: TGTGCCATCAGCAGGACAGCAGACACTGAAGCTTTCTTT
j_gene: TRBJ2-7; d_gene: TRBD2; abundance: NA; v_gene: TRBV27; CDR3aa: CASSFQGRGERSQQYF; CDR3nt: TGTGCCAGCAGTTTCCAGGGGCGGGGGGAACGGTCGCAGCAGTACTTC
j_gene: TRBJ2-7; d_gene: NA; abundance: NA; v_gene: TRBV5-6; CDR3aa: CASTRRGGQSYEQYF; CDR3nt: TGTGCCAGCACTCGGCGGGGAGGACAGTCCTACGAGCAGTACTTC
j_gene: TRBJ1-1; d_gene: NA; abundance: NA; v_gene: TRBV6-1; CDR3aa: CASSRGDEAFF; CDR3nt: TGTGCCAGCAGCAGAGGGGATGAAGCTTTCTTT
j_gene: TRBJ2-2; d_gene: NA; abundance: few; v_gene: TRBV5-1; CDR3aa: CASSFEATGELFF; CDR3nt: TGCGCCAGCAGCTTCGAGGCCACCGGGGAGCTGTTTTTT
j_gene: TRBJ2-1; d_gene: NA; abundance: NA; v_gene: TRBV18; CDR3aa: CASSSLNNEQFF; CDR3nt: TGTGCCAGCTCATCGCTAAACAATGAGCAGTTCTTC